This TCR beta chain derives from a study of cytomegalovirus exposure and HLA in healthy donors. Study-wide results and caveats: Researchers counted around 170 TCR beta chains as cytomegalovirus-associated. Immune exposure was documented only through CMV serostatus. Researchers reported from a later analysis that most CMV-associated TCR beta chains appeared HLA-restricted.

PCR used 60 Vbeta primers and 13 Jbeta primers. How the authors handled the data: Later work found 74 million or so unique TCR beta chains, with about 10 million shared. This table comes from immunoSEQ multiplex PCR, and its TCRdb copy is limited to in-frame clones, with some not included. D and trimming were read from the DNA, whereas the V and J calls and clone size are those reported in that table. Counted here are 250,000 to 350,000 clones, approximately 90% occurring once; the ten biggest clones make up 3.5% to 4%. Losses at the gene ends were 0 bases for V and 2 bases for J; bases not matched to a gene: 4. The CDR3 sequence is 14 residues long. The germline V gene has CDR1 SQVTM and CDR2 ANQGSEA. The sample holds one count of this clone. Its antigen is not identified.

The material sequenced was PBMCs. The chain has TRBV29-1 and TRBJ2-7, with 7 bases matching TRBD1. This TCR was recovered from a middle-aged man in good health and CMV-seropositive. The CDR3 DNA reads as TGCAGCGTTGAAGATGGGGACAGCACCTACGAGCAGTACTTC. It yields the protein CSVEDGDSTYEQYF.